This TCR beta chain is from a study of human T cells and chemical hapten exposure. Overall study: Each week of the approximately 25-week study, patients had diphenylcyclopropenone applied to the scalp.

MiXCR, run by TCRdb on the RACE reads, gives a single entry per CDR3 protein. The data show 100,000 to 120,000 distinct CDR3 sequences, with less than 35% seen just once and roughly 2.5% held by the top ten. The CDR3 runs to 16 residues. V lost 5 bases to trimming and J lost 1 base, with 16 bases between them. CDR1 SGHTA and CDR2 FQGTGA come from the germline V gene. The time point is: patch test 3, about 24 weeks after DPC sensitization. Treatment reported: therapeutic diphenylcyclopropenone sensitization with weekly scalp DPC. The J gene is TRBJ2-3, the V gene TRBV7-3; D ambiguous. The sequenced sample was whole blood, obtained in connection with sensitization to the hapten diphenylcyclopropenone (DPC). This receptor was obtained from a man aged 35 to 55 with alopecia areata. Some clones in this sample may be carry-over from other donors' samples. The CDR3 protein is CASSPRSSRGTDTQYF. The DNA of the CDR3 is TGTGCCAGCAGCCCCCGGAGTAGCCGTGGCACAGATACGCAGTATTTT.